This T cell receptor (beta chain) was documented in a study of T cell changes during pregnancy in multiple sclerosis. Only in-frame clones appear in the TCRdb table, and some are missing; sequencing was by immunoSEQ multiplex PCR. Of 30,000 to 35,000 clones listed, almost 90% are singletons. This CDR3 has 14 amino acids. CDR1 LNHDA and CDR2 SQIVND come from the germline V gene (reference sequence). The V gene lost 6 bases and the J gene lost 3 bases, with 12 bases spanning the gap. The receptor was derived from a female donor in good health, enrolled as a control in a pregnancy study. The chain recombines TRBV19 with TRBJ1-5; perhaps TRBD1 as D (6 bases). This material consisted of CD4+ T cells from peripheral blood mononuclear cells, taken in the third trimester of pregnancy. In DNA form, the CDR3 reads TGTGCCAGTAGCCTTGGACAGCTCAATCAGCCCCAGCATTTT. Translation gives CASSLGQLNQPQHF.